This entry lists 23 T cell receptor beta chains sequenced from one sample in a study of blood T cells in healthy people across ages. A second PCR, run for about 7 to 12 cycles, used a sample-barcoded 5' primer plus a J-beta primer mix. TCRdb reanalysed the 5' RACE reads using MiXCR and keeps one entry per CDR3 protein. Counted here are 650,000 to 700,000 distinct CDR3 sequences, about a third occurring once; the ten biggest clones make up 15%. The source material was blood. The origin of the receptors is a woman of 80 years or more in good health.

This clonotype was seen a handful of times. V is TRBV28 and J is TRBJ2-1, with TRBD2 identical over 7 bases. The germline gives CDR1 MDHEN, CDR2 SYDVKM. V gave up 10 bases and J gave up 2 bases; unmatched junction bases: 5. The CDR3 is made up of 13 amino acids. This chain's CDR3 is CAIQRGPYNEQFF. CDR3 nucleotides: TGTGCCATACAGCGGGGCCCCTACAATGAGCAGTTCTTC.

This clonotype was seen a few times. The chain joins TRBV7-6 to TRBJ2-2; unclear D gene. From germline, CDR1 is SGHVS and CDR2 FNYEAQ. CDR3 size: 18 residues. Trimming left V 6 bases short and J 4 bases short, with 24 bases between. The CDR3 is CASSSQTPDQSGTGELFF. The DNA of the CDR3 is TGTGCCAGCAGTTCCCAGACCCCTGATCAGTCGGGCACCGGGGAGCTGTTTTTT.

Remarks on this clonotype: Compared with germline, one end of the junction differs, possibly owing to a read error. The rearrangement uses TRBV6-2 or TRBV6-3 and TRBJ2-2; 10 bases align to TRBD2. The CDR3 has 13 amino acids. Germline values: CDR1 MNHEY, CDR2 SVGEGT. CDR3 sequence reads: CASERGGIGERFF. CDR3 sequence (DNA): TGTGCCAGCGAGCGGGGGGGCATCGGGGAGCGGTTTTTT.

This clonotype has more than one count but fewer than ten. CDR3 region: CASSSGTGSPLVRPQHF. The DNA for the CDR3 is TGTGCCAGCAGTTCCGGGACAGGGTCCCCCCTAGTTCGGCCCCAGCATTTT. The chain has TRBV6-6 and TRBJ1-5; 9 bases are a match to TRBD1. This CDR3 contains 17 residues. V was pared by 4 bases and J by 9 bases, with 16 bases of the junction left unmatched. Germline V gene sequence: CDR1 MNHNY, CDR2 SVGAGI (reference sequence).

There are many counts of this clonotype. The chain is built from TRBV20-1 and TRBJ2-3, with 13 bases matching TRBD2. The germline V gene encodes CDR1 DFQATT and CDR2 SNEGSKA (reference sequence). This CDR3 has 17 residues. J was trimmed by 3 bases and V by 6 bases; bases with no gene match: 12. Here the CDR3 reads CSASGLAGSLRTDTQYF. CDR3 DNA: TGCAGTGCCTCGGGACTAGCGGGGTCCTTAAGGACAGATACGCAGTATTTT.

This clonotype was observed at least ten times. The gene calls are TRBV16 and TRBJ2-3, with 12 bases aligning to TRBD2. Trimming took 5 bases from V and 1 from J; bases not matched to a gene: 4. Per germline, CDR1 KGHSY and CDR2 FQNENV. The CDR3 extends over 16 amino acids. The CDR3 DNA reads as TGTGCCAGCAGCGGCCGGACTAGCGGGGGCACAGATACGCAGTATTTT. Encoded protein: CASSGRTSGGTDTQYF.

This clonotype was seen at least ten times. The chain has TRBV20-1 and TRBJ2-7; weak D call: TRBD1 (6 bases). The germline gives CDR1 DFQATT, CDR2 SNEGSKA (reference sequence). The CDR3 loop spans 15 amino acids. Between the trimmed V and J ends, which lost 0 bases and 6 bases, there was a span of 18 bases. CDR3 in DNA: TGCAGTGCTAGAGATCTTTGGGCACAGGGCGGCGAGCAGTACTTC. Protein: CSARDLWAQGGEQYF.

This clonotype was picked up a small number of times. The chain joins TRBV27 to TRBJ2-1; TRBD2 is a possible D gene (5 bases). The germline V gene has CDR1 MNHEY and CDR2 SMNVEV (reference sequence). This CDR3 is 13 amino acids long. V was pared by 8 bases and J by 3 bases, with 11 bases between. This chain's CDR3 is CASVGSSYNEQFF. CDR3 nucleotide sequence: TGTGCCAGCGTAGGGAGCAGCTACAATGAGCAGTTCTTC.

This clonotype has only a few counts. One end of the junction is discordant with germline, which a read error may explain. The V gene is TRBV20-1, the J gene TRBJ2-1, with 9 bases identical to TRBD2. CDR1 is DFQATT and CDR2 is SNEGSKA in the germline V gene (reference sequence). The CDR3 totals 15 residues. CDR3 protein: CSARSRGGIFNGQFF. CDR3 DNA: TGCAGTGCTAGATCGCGGGGGGGCATATTCAATGGGCAGTTCTTC.

This chain connects TRBV6-5 to TRBJ2-1; D gene unclear. Judging by the DNA end, TRBJ2-7 fits better; the J call may be wrong. CDR3 length: 15 residues. Germline lookup yields CDR1 MNHEY and CDR2 SVGAGI. The CDR3 reads CASRGSDAGNNEQYF. The DNA of the CDR3 is TGTGCCAGCAGGGGGTCGGACGCAGGTAACAATGAGCAGTACTTC.

This clonotype has a handful of counts. The V gene is TRBV12-3 or TRBV12-4, the J gene TRBJ1-2; possible D gene TRBD1, 6 bases. This CDR3 is built from 15 residues. The V gene lost 6 bases and the J gene lost 4 bases, with 18 bases spanning the gap. The CDR3 nucleotides are TGTGCCAGCAGCCCATACCGTGGACAGAGCTATGGCTACACCTTC. Translating it yields CASSPYRGQSYGYTF.

This clonotype came up many times. V and J are TRBV29-1 and TRBJ2-5; TRBD1 aligns across 7 bases. CDR3 length: 16 amino acids. Germline V lookup: CDR1 SQVTM, CDR2 ANQGSEA. The J segment lost 5 bases and the V segment lost 1 base, leaving 13 bases of the junction unmatched. CDR3 nucleotides: TGCAGCGTTGAAGGTCTGACGGAAGGGGGCTGGGAGACCCAGTACTTC. This encodes CSVEGLTEGGWETQYF.

The V and J genes are TRBV2 and TRBJ2-7; TRBD2 is a possible D gene (5 bases). Germline values: CDR1 SNHLY, CDR2 FYNNEI. The ends were cut back, 3 bases at V and 3 bases at J, with 18 bases in the middle. The CDR3 contains 16 residues. This chain's CDR3 is CASSDLAGVMDYEQYF. In DNA, the CDR3 is TGTGCCAGCAGTGATCTAGCAGGTGTGATGGACTACGAGCAGTACTTC.

DNA of the CDR3: TGTGCCAGCAGCGTAGGAACAGGGTGGAGTGATGAAAAACTGTTTTTT. Encoded protein: CASSVGTGWSDEKLFF. The chain employs TRBV9 and TRBJ1-4; perhaps TRBD1 as D (6 bases). Deletions cut 0 bases from V and 6 bases from J, with 15 bases between. In germline, CDR1 is SGDLS, CDR2 YYNGEE. There are 16 residues in the CDR3.

Only a few counts were recorded for this clonotype. The chain links TRBV2 to TRBJ2-2; no clear D. The V end lost 5 bases, the J end lost 6 bases, and 10 bases lay between the germline ends. Germline CDR1 is SNHLY and CDR2 is FYNNEI. The CDR3 covers 13 residues. The CDR3 bases are TGTGCCAGCAGTCCTAGAAGTCCCGGGGAGCTGTTTTTT. Its translation is CASSPRSPGELFF. The full variable domain, its missing parts supplied by reference TRBV2 and TRBJ2-2, is EPEVTQTPSHQVTQMGQEVILRCVPISNHLYFYWYRQILGQKVEFLVSFYNNEISEKSEIFDDQFSVERPDGSNFTLKIRSTKLEDSAMYFCASSPRSPGELFFGEGSRLTVL.

Points on this clonotype: Given a much more abundant clone one base away, this may be a read error. This chain connects TRBV11-2 to TRBJ1-2; the match to TRBD1 covers 8 bases. The CDR3 has 15 amino acids. J gave up 8 bases and V 4 bases, and 12 bases lay outside the gene matches. Germline V gene sequence: CDR1 SGHAT, CDR2 FQNNGV. The CDR3 here is CASSCLAGGKGGYTF. The CDR3 nucleotides read TGTGCCAGCAGCTGCCTGGCAGGGGGCAAGGGCGGCTACACCTTC.

In its sample, this clonotype was seen many times. This chain uses TRBV7-9 with TRBJ2-1, with D perhaps being TRBD1 or TRBD2 (7 bases each). Germline CDR1 and CDR2: SEHNR and FQNEAQ (reference sequence). This CDR3 is built from 15 residues. V lost 5 bases and J lost 8, with 19 bases in between. CDR3 sequence: CASSLAGGGQDEQFF. CDR3 sequence (DNA): TGTGCCAGCAGCCTGGCAGGGGGGGGGCAGGATGAGCAGTTCTTC.

This clonotype was seen at least ten times. The rearrangement links TRBV6-2 or TRBV6-3 to TRBJ2-5; 8 bases line up with TRBD1. V dropped 5 bases and J dropped 5; count of bases not matched to a gene: 7. Germline lookup yields CDR1 MNHEY and CDR2 SVGEGT. The CDR3 is made up of 14 amino acids. The CDR3 DNA is TGTGCCAGCAGTAAGAGACAGGGGTCTGAGACCCAGTACTTC. It specifies CASSKRQGSETQYF.

The chain has TRBV24-1 and TRBJ2-1; 10 positions agree with TRBD1. Looked up from germline, CDR1 is KGHDR and CDR2 is SFDVKD. CDR3 length: 16 amino acids. Trimming removed 7 bases from V and 10 bases from J; junction bases left unmatched: 15. The CDR3: CATSLAVGTGALEQFF. The CDR3 nucleotides are TGTGCCACCAGCCTAGCCGTCGGGACAGGGGCACTCGAGCAGTTCTTC.

This clonotype was recorded many times. The rearrangement uses TRBV28 and TRBJ1-2; tentatively, D is TRBD1 (6 bases). The V gene lost 5 bases and the J gene lost 0 bases, with 10 bases spanning the gap. CDR3 length: 14 amino acids. The germline CDR1 and CDR2 sequences are MDHEN and SYDVKM. This CDR3 reads CASSQGRTNYGYTF. The CDR3 DNA follows: TGTGCCAGCAGTCAGGGGCGAACTAACTATGGCTACACCTTC.

Comment on this clonotype: One end of the junction fails to match germline, which may point to a read error. The CDR3 coding sequence is TGTGCTAGCAGTTCCCCGGACAGCGGCTCCTACAATGAGCAGTTCTTC. Translation gives CASSSPDSGSYNEQFF. The chain joins TRBV28 to TRBJ2-1; tentative D call: TRBD1 (6 bases). Germline lookup yields CDR1 MDHEN and CDR2 SYDVKM. This CDR3 is built from 16 residues.

V gene TRBV24-1 combines with J gene TRBJ2-1, with 7 bases matching TRBD1. Per germline, CDR1 KGHDR and CDR2 SFDVKD. The CDR3 contains 16 residues. J was trimmed by 8 bases and V by 1 base; bases with no gene match: 10. The CDR3 spells CATSDLGTDAWDEQFF. The DNA of the CDR3 is TGTGCCACCAGTGATTTAGGGACAGATGCCTGGGATGAGCAGTTCTTC.

This clonotype was picked up a small number of times. This rearrangement joins TRBV28 to TRBJ1-5; a weak D match, TRBD1 (5 bases). Germline V gives CDR1 MDHEN, CDR2 SYDVKM. The CDR3 has 14 amino acids. V was clipped by 6 bases and J by 2 bases, with 11 bases between them. CDR3: CASSRGYGNQPQHF. DNA of the CDR3: TGTGCCAGCAGCCGGGGCTATGGCAATCAGCCCCAGCATTTT. The full variable domain, with the rest looked up from reference TRBV28 and TRBJ1-5, is DVKVTQSSRYLVKRTGEKVFLECVQDMDHENMFWYRQDPGLGLRLIYFSYDVKMKEKGDIPEGYSVSREKKERFSLILESASTNQTSMYLCASSRGYGNQPQHFGDGTRLSIL.